This T cell receptor (beta chain) was observed in a study of regulatory T cells in long-lasting Graves disease. Germline lookup yields CDR1 DFQATT and CDR2 SNEGSKA (reference sequence). This CDR3 has 16 amino acids. With 3 bases removed from V and 2 bases from J, the gap between germline ends came to 19 bases. Time point in this sample: newly diagnosed GD, antithyroid drugs for less than 3 months. After RNA was extracted from PBMCs, the TCR library was made from it. This clonotype was found a few times. Arm-PCR of CDR3 regions and iRepertoire HTBI primers were used to build TCR beta libraries. TCRdb re-called the multiplex PCR reads through MiXCR, storing one row per CDR3 protein. The sample yields hundreds of thousands of distinct CDR3 sequences, 15% seen once.

The sequenced sample was peripheral blood mononuclear cells (PBMCs), obtained at new diagnosis, from a patient treated with antithyroid drugs. V usage is TRBV20-1 and J usage is TRBJ2-5, with D perhaps matching TRBD2 (6 bases). The sequence was collected from a female donor with Graves disease. The CDR3 spells CSARGGGFGLQETQYF. The CDR3 DNA follows: TGCAGTGCTAGGGGAGGCGGCTTTGGATTACAAGAGACCCAGTACTTC.